This TCR beta chain was found in a study of T cell repertoires in cytomegalovirus infection. Study-wide context: The authors used CMV epitopes that were HLA-C-restricted (recently identified) and HLA-B-restricted (well studied). CMV infection together with matching HLA type was indicated by public TCR beta signatures.

Notes on the study in general: There were HLA-C-restricted CMV-specific TCR beta clonotypes dominating the ex vivo response. Identification of carriers of CMV plus the relevant HLA was achieved through cumulative public TCR beta family frequency.

Turning to this clonotype: No antigen is known for it.

The CDR3 is 11 residues long. Trimming stripped 6 bases from V and 1 base from J, with 3 bases between. Germline lookup yields CDR1 MNHNS and CDR2 SASEGT. In TCRdb, the reads were re-called with MiXCR into one record per CDR3 protein. This table holds tens of thousands of distinct CDR3 sequences, about 30% found once. This sequence joins TRBV6-1 and TRBJ2-5; D is unresolved. The specimen was CD8+ T cells from cultured PBMCs, collected from culture after CMV antigen stimulation. This receptor was taken from a human donor in good health (CMV status not recorded). Some clones in this sample may be carry-over from other donors' samples. CDR3 amino acids: CASRSQETQYF. DNA of the CDR3: TGTGCCAGCAGATCCCAAGAGACCCAGTACTTC.